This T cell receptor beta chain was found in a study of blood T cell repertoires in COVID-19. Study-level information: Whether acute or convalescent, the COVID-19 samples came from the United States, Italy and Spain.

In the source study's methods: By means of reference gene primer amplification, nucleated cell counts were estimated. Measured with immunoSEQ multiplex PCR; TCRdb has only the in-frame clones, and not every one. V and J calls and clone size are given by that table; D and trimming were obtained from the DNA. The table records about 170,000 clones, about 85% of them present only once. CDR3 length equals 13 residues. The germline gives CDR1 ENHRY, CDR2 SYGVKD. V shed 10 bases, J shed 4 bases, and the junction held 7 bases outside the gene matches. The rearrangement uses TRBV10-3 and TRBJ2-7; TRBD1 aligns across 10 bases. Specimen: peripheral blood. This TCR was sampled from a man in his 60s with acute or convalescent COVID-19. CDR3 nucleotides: TGTGCCACCAGGACAGGGGGTTTATACGAGCAGTACGTC. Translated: CATRTGGLYEQYV.